Each of the 13 T cell receptor beta chains below was sequenced from the same sample in a study of vaccination and CD4 T cells after COVID-19. Sequencing of DNA taken from cultured CD4+ T cells relied on the Oncomine TCR Beta short-read assay. TCRdb recomputed calls from the PCR reads with MiXCR, one row per CDR3 protein. The table records tens of thousands of distinct CDR3 sequences, over 55% of them present only once. These receptors' antigens are unknown. Treatment reported: approximately 10-day PBMC culture with coronavirus spike peptide pools or control peptides (ViraFEST assay). The specimen was CD4+ T cells from blood, cultured in vitro, collected after SARS-CoV-2 vaccination. The source of these receptors is a human donor who received a COVID-19 vaccine.

This clonotype was counted a single time. The V and J genes are TRBV11-2 and TRBJ2-3; a weak D match, TRBD2 (5 bases). Germline CDR1 and CDR2: SGHAT and FQNNGV. Between the trimmed V and J ends, which lost 0 bases and 9 bases, there was a span of 10 bases. CDR3 length: 13 residues. The CDR3 nucleotides read TGTGCCAGCAGCTTAGAGGACGGAGGCACGCAGTATTTT. Its protein product is CASSLEDGGTQYF.

This clonotype was found a few times. This rearrangement joins TRBV30 to TRBJ1-3; D is perhaps TRBD1 (5 bases). The CDR3 is made up of 12 amino acids. Germline V gene sequence: CDR1 GTSNPN, CDR2 SVGIG (reference sequence). V lost 1 base and J 11 bases, leaving 12 bases between the germline ends. The DNA for the CDR3 is TGTGCCTGGAGTGAAGGGGCGCAGGCCATATATTTT. Amino acid sequence: CAWSEGAQAIYF.

The V call is TRBV27, the J call TRBJ1-2; TRBD1 matches 9 bases. The germline gives CDR1 MNHEY, CDR2 SMNVEV (reference sequence). The CDR3 has 17 amino acids. With V trimmed by 2 bases and J by 5 bases, 12 bases remained unmatched. The CDR3 is CASSLTPRTGAVYGYTF. The DNA for the CDR3 is TGTGCCAGCAGTTTAACCCCCCGGACAGGGGCGGTATATGGCTACACCTTC.

The CDR3 DNA reads TGCAGTGCTAGCCCGCTGATGTCCTACAATGAGCAGTTCTTC. The encoded protein is CSASPLMSYNEQFF. The chain has TRBV20-1 and TRBJ2-1; no clear D. V lost 3 bases and J 1 base, leaving 10 bases between the germline ends. The V gene's germline CDR1 is DFQATT and CDR2 SNEGSKA (reference sequence). The CDR3 sequence is 14 residues long.

The genes are TRBV20-1 and TRBJ2-5, with D perhaps matching TRBD1 (6 bases). The CDR3 is 13 residues long. In germline, CDR1 is DFQATT, CDR2 SNEGSKA (reference sequence). V was trimmed by 0 bases and J by 5 bases, leaving 10 bases between them. The CDR3 sequence: CSARERGKETQYF. As DNA, the CDR3 is TGCAGTGCTAGAGAGAGGGGGAAGGAGACCCAGTACTTC.

This sequence joins TRBV7-9 and TRBJ2-7; D unresolved. Germline loops: CDR1 SEHNR, CDR2 FQNEAQ (reference sequence). Trimming pared 8 bases from V and 0 bases from J, leaving 14 bases between. The CDR3 totals 14 residues. The CDR3 DNA follows: TGTGCCAGCCGCGGTGATAGGAGCTCCTACGAGCAGTACTTC. The encoded protein is CASRGDRSSYEQYF.

This clonotype came up once. V gene TRBV5-1 combines with J gene TRBJ2-5; either TRBD1 or TRBD2 may supply D (6 bases each). Trimming stripped 4 bases from V and 2 bases from J, with 12 bases between. Germline loops: CDR1 SGHRS, CDR2 YFSETQ. The CDR3 runs to 14 residues. The CDR3 loop is CASSRTGRQETQYF. Written as DNA, the CDR3 is TGCGCCAGCAGCCGCACAGGGAGGCAAGAGACCCAGTACTTC.

The CDR3 is CASRGTGSPYEQYF. CDR3 nucleotide sequence: TGTGCCAGCAGAGGGACAGGGTCCCCCTACGAGCAGTACTTC. The gene calls are TRBV27 and TRBJ2-7; TRBD1 matches at 9 bases. V lost 6 bases and J lost 2; bases outside the gene matches: 5. Germline values: CDR1 MNHEY, CDR2 SMNVEV (reference sequence). The CDR3 is 14 amino acids.

The chain combines TRBV20-1 with TRBJ2-5; 9 positions agree with TRBD2. The germline gives CDR1 DFQATT, CDR2 SNEGSKA (reference sequence). This CDR3 has 15 amino acids. Trimming at V came to 3 bases and at J to 0 bases, leaving 5 bases not matched to a gene. The CDR3 DNA sequence: TGCAGTGCTAGTAACCTAGCGGGGAACCAAGAGACCCAGTACTTC. It yields the protein CSASNLAGNQETQYF.

Only one count was recorded for this clonotype. The chain couples TRBV20-1 to TRBJ2-1, with 7 bases lining up with TRBD1. The V segment lost 6 bases and the J segment 5 bases; nucleotides outside the gene matches: 4. Looked up from germline, CDR1 is DFQATT and CDR2 is SNEGSKA (reference sequence). There are 12 residues in the CDR3. In DNA, the CDR3 is TGCAGTGCCCCGACAGGGAACAATGAGCAGTTCTTC. Residues: CSAPTGNNEQFF.

The chain has TRBV18 and TRBJ1-3; D is undetermined. With 3 bases removed from V and 0 bases from J, the gap between germline ends came to 18 bases. The germline V gene encodes CDR1 KGHSH and CDR2 LQKENI. The CDR3 has 18 residues. CDR3 nucleotides: TGTGCCAGCTCACCGTTCCGGCAGGCCGACCACTCTGGAAACACCATATATTTT. This encodes CASSPFRQADHSGNTIYF.

This sequence joins TRBV19 and TRBJ2-2; 10 bases are a match to TRBD1. CDR1 and CDR2 (germline): LNHDA, SQIVND (reference sequence). The CDR3 is 17 residues long. Trimming at V came to 6 bases and at J to 7 bases, leaving 14 bases not matched to a gene. The CDR3: CASSPETGGGVGGELFF. Here the CDR3 DNA reads TGTGCCAGTAGCCCAGAGACAGGGGGCGGTGTTGGCGGGGAGCTGTTTTTT.

The J gene is TRBJ1-2, the V gene TRBV7-2; a weak D match, TRBD1 (5 bases). Per germline, CDR1 SGHTA and CDR2 FQGNSA. V lost 0 bases to trimming and J lost 4 bases, with 12 bases between them. The CDR3 has 15 amino acids. The CDR3 sequence: CASSLAGQGPYGYTF. As DNA, the CDR3 is TGTGCCAGCAGCTTAGCAGGGCAGGGCCCCTATGGCTACACCTTC. Full variable domain (outside the CDR3, taken from reference TRBV7-2 and TRBJ1-2): GAGVSQSPSNKVTEKGKDVELRCDPISGHTALYWYRQSLGQGLEFLIYFQGNSAPDKSGLPSDRFSAERTGGSVSTLTIQRTQQEDSAVYLCASSLAGQGPYGYTFGSGTRLTVV.